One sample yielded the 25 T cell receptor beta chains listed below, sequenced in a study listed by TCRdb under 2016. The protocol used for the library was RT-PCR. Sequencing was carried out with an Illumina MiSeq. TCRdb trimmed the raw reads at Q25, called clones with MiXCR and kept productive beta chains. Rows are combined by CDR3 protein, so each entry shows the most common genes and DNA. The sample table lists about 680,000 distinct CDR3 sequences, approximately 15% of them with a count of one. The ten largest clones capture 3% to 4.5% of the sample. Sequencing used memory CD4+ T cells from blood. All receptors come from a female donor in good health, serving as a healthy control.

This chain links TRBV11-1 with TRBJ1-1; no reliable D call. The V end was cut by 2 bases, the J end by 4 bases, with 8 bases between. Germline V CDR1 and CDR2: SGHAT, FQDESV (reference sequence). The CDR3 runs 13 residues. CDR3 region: CASSLWEGTEAFF. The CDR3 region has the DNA TGTGCCAGCAGCTTATGGGAAGGCACTGAAGCTTTCTTT.

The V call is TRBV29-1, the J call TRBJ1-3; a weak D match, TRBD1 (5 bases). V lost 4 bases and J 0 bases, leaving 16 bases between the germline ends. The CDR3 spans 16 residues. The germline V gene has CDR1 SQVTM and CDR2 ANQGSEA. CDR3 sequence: CSVVSGGGSSGNTIYF. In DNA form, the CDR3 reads TGCAGCGTTGTCTCTGGCGGGGGATCCTCTGGAAACACCATATATTTT.

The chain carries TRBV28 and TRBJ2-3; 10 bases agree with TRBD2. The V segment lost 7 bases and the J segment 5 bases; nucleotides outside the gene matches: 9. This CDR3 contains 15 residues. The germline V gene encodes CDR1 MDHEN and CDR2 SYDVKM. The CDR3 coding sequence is TGTGCCAGCAATCTCCTAGCGGGAGCGAGAGATACGCAGTATTTT. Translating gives CASNLLAGARDTQYF. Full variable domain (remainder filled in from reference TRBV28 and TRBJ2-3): DVKVTQSSRYLVKRTGEKVFLECVQDMDHENMFWYRQDPGLGLRLIYFSYDVKMKEKGDIPEGYSVSREKKERFSLILESASTNQTSMYLCASNLLAGARDTQYFGPGTRLTVL.

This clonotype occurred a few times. Here the CDR3 reads CASSPTGYEAFF. The DNA for the CDR3 is TGTGCCAGCAGTCCGACAGGGTACGAAGCTTTCTTT. The chain employs TRBV28 and TRBJ1-1, with 7 bases identical to TRBD1. The CDR3 has 12 residues. With V trimmed by 5 bases and J by 8 bases, 5 bases remained unmatched. Germline loops: CDR1 MDHEN, CDR2 SYDVKM. The whole variable domain, remainder taken from reference TRBV28 and TRBJ1-1, is DVKVTQSSRYLVKRTGEKVFLECVQDMDHENMFWYRQDPGLGLRLIYFSYDVKMKEKGDIPEGYSVSREKKERFSLILESASTNQTSMYLCASSPTGYEAFFGQGTRLTVV.

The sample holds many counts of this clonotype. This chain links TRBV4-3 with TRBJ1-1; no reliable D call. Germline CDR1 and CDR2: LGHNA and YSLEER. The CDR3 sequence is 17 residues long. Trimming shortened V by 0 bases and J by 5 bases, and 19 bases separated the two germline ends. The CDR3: CASSQDLDLISGTEAFF. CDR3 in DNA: TGCGCCAGCAGCCAAGATTTAGATCTCATCTCCGGGACTGAAGCTTTCTTT.

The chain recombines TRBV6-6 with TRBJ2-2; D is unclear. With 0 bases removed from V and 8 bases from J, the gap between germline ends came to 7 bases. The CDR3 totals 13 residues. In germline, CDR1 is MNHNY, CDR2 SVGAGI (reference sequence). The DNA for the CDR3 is TGTGCCAGCAGTTACTCTTTGGAGGGGGAGCTGTTTTTT. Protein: CASSYSLEGELFF.

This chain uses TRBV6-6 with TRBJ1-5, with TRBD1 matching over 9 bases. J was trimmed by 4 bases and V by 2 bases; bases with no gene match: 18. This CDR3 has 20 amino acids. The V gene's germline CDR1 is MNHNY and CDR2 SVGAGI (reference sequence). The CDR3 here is CASSYPEKLGTGLRNQPQHF. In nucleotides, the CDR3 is TGTGCCAGCAGTTACCCCGAGAAGTTGGGGACAGGGCTCAGAAATCAGCCCCAGCATTTT.

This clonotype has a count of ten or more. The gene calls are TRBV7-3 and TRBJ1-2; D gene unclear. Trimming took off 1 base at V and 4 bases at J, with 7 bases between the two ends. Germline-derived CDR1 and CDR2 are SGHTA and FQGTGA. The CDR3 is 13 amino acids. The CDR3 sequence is CASSLNRAYGYTF. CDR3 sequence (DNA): TGTGCCAGCAGCTTAAATCGGGCCTATGGCTACACCTTC. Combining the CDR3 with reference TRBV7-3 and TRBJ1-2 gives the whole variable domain GAGVSQTPSNKVTEKGKYVELRCDPISGHTALYWYRQSLGQGPEFLIYFQGTGAADDSGLPNDRFFAVRPEGSVSTLKIQRTERGDSAVYLCASSLNRAYGYTFGSGTRLTVV.

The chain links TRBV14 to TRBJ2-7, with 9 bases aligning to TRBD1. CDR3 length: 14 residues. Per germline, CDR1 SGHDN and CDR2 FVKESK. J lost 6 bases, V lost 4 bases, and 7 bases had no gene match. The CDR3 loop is CASSPWTGDTEQYF. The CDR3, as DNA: TGTGCCAGCAGCCCTTGGACAGGGGACACCGAGCAGTACTTC.

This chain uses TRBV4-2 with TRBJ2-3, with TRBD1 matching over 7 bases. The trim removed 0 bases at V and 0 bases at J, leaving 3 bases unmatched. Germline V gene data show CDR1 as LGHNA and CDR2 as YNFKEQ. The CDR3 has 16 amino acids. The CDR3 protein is CASSQEGTASTDTQYF. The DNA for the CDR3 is TGTGCCAGCAGCCAAGAAGGGACAGCTAGCACAGATACGCAGTATTTT.

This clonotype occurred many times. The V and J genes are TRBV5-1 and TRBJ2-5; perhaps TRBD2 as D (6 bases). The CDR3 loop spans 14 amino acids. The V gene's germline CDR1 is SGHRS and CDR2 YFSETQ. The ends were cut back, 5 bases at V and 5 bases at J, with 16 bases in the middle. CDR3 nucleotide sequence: TGCGCCAGCAGAGGTGGAGGGTCGGGGGAGACCCAGTACTTC. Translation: CASRGGGSGETQYF.

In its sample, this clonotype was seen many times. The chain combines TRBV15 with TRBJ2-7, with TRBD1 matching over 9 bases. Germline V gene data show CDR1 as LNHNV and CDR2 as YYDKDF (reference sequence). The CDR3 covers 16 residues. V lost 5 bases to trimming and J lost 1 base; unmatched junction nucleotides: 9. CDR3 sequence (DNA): TGTGCCACCAGCTCGCGTCCGGGACAGGGTTCCTACGAGCAGTACTTC. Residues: CATSSRPGQGSYEQYF.

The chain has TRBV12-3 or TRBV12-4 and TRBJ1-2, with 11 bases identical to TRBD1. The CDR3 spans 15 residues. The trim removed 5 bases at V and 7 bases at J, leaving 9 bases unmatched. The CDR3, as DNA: TGTGCCAGCAGTACAGGACAGGGGGCGTCTGGTGGCTACACCTTC. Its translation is CASSTGQGASGGYTF.

The CDR3 here is CSAHTRQGGLDEQYF. The CDR3 DNA reads as TGCAGTGCTCACACTAGACAGGGGGGTTTGGACGAGCAGTACTTC. The chain joins TRBV20-1 to TRBJ2-7; 9 bases match TRBD1. The CDR3 is made up of 15 amino acids. The trim removed 5 bases at V and 5 bases at J, leaving 13 bases unmatched. Germline V gene sequence: CDR1 DFQATT, CDR2 SNEGSKA (reference sequence).

DNA for the CDR3: TGTGCCAGCAGCTTGAATACGGGCCCCCAGTACTTC. Translating it yields CASSLNTGPQYF. The chain couples TRBV5-6 to TRBJ2-5; D call uncertain. Germline CDR1 is SGHDT and CDR2 is YYEEEE. This CDR3 contains 12 residues. With 1 base removed from V and 9 bases from J, the gap between germline ends came to 10 bases.

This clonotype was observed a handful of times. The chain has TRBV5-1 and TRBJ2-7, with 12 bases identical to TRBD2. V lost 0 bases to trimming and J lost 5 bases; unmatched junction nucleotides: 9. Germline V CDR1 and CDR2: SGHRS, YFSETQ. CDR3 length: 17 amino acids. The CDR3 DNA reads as TGCGCCAGCAGCTTGGTCGCCCTAGCGGGGGGGCACCACGAGCAGTACTTC. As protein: CASSLVALAGGHHEQYF. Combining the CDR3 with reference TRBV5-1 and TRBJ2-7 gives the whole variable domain KAGVTQTPRYLIKTRGQQVTLSCSPISGHRSVSWYQQTPGQGLQFLFEYFSETQRNKGNFPGRFSGRQFSNSRSEMNVSTLELGDSALYLCASSLVALAGGHHEQYFGPGTRLTVT.

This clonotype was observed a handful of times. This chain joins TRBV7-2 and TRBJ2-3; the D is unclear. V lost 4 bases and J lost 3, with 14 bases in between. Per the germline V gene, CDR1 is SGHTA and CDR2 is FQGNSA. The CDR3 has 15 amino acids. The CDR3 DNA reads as TGTGCCAGCAGCTCGGGCCTCAGGACGACAGATACGCAGTATTTT. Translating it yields CASSSGLRTTDTQYF. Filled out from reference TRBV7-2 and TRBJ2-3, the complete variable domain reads GAGVSQSPSNKVTEKGKDVELRCDPISGHTALYWYRQSLGQGLEFLIYFQGNSAPDKSGLPSDRFSAERTGGSVSTLTIQRTQQEDSAVYLCASSSGLRTTDTQYFGPGTRLTVL.

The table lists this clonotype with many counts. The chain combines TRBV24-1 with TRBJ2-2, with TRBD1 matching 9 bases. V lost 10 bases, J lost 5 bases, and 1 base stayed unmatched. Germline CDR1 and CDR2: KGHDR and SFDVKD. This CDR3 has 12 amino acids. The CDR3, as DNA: TGTGCCACGACAGGGGGAACCGGGGAGCTGTTTTTT. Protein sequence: CATTGGTGELFF.

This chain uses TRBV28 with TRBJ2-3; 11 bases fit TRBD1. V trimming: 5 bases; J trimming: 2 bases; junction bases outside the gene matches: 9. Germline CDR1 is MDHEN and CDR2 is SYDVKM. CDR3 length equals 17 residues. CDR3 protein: CASSPWTGGDYTDTQYF. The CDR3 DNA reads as TGTGCCAGCAGTCCCTGGACAGGGGGCGATTACACAGATACGCAGTATTTT.

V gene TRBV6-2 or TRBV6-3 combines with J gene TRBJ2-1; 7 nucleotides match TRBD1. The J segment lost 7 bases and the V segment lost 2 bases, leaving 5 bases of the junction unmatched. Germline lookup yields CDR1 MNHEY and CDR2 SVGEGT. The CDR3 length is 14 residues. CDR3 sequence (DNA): TGTGCCAGCAGTTACGTCTCCAGGGGGAATGAGCAGTTCTTC. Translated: CASSYVSRGNEQFF.

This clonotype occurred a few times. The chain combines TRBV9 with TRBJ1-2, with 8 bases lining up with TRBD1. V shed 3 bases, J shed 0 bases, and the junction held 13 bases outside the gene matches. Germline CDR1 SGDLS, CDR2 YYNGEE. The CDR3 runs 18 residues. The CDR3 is CASSATRDRFAPNYGYTF. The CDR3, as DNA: TGTGCCAGCAGCGCAACTCGGGACAGGTTTGCCCCTAACTATGGCTACACCTTC.

The CDR3 sequence: CASSLQGALNEKLFF. In nucleotides, the CDR3 is TGTGCCAGCAGCTTACAGGGGGCCCTTAATGAAAAACTGTTTTTT. The V and J genes are TRBV11-2 and TRBJ1-4; TRBD1 aligns across 8 bases. The CDR3 sequence is 15 residues long. Germline lookup yields CDR1 SGHAT and CDR2 FQNNGV. Trimming removed 2 bases from V and 4 bases from J; junction bases left unmatched: 3.

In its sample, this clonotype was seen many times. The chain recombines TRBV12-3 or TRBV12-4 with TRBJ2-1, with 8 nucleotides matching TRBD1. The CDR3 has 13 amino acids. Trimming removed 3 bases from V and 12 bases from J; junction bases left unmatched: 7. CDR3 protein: CASSFQGARVQFF. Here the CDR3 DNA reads TGTGCCAGCAGTTTCCAGGGGGCGCGTGTGCAGTTCTTC.

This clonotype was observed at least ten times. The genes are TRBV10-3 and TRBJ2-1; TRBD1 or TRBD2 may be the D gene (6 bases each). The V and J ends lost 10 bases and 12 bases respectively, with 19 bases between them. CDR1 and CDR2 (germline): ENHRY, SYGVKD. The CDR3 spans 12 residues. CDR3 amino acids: CATLPNEGGQFF. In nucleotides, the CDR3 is TGTGCCACCCTGCCTAACGAGGGGGGGCAGTTCTTC.

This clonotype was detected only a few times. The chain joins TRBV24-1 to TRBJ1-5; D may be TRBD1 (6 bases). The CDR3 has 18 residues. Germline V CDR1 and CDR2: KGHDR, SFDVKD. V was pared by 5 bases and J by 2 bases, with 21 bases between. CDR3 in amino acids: CATSGRPGQPGGNQPQHF. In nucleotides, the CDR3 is TGTGCCACCAGTGGAAGACCGGGACAACCAGGCGGCAATCAGCCCCAGCATTTT.